The 7 T cell receptor beta chains reported below all come from one sample, sequenced in a study of T cell clones after liver transplantation. Assay used: immunoSEQ multiplex PCR; TCRdb lists only in-frame clones, some missing. Found here are tens of thousands of clones, about 92% of them singletons; the top ten hold 0.75% to 1%. Sequencing used CD4+ T cells from blood, obtained approximately 25 months after liver transplant. These receptors all stem from a human patient who received a liver transplant. Some T cells may trace back to the graft donor.

This chain joins TRBV5-1 and TRBJ2-3; D is possibly TRBD1 (5 bases). From germline, CDR1 is SGHRS and CDR2 YFSETQ. This CDR3 region has 16 residues. Trimming pared 0 bases from V and 2 bases from J, leaving 13 bases between. This CDR3 reads CASSLEGVWATDTQYF. In DNA form, the CDR3 reads TGCGCCAGCAGCTTGGAAGGGGTGTGGGCCACAGATACGCAGTATTTT.

The chain's CDR3 is CASSFSGNDNEQFF. The CDR3 nucleotides read TGTGCCAGCTCATTTAGCGGGAACGACAATGAGCAGTTCTTC. The chain uses TRBV18 and TRBJ2-1; 8 bases line up with TRBD2. The CDR3 runs 14 residues. CDR1 is KGHSH and CDR2 is LQKENI in the germline V gene. V lost 5 bases to trimming and J lost 5 bases; unmatched junction nucleotides: 5.

The genes are TRBV11-3 and TRBJ1-1; the D gene is possibly TRBD1 (5 bases). The germline CDR1 and CDR2 sequences are SGHNT and YENEEA. V was clipped by 7 bases and J by 6 bases, with 15 bases between them. The CDR3 runs 13 residues. The CDR3 DNA reads TGTGCCAGCAATCTCGCCAGGGTCGCTGAAGCTTTCTTT. Translating gives CASNLARVAEAFF.

As concerns this clone: The same CDR3 can be traced to other DNA sequences in this sample. The V and J genes are TRBV7-2 and TRBJ2-5; weak D call: TRBD2 (6 bases). V lost 3 bases to trimming and J lost 2 bases, with 7 bases between them. Germline-derived CDR1 and CDR2 are SGHTA and FQGNSA. The CDR3 spans 13 residues. The CDR3 DNA sequence: TGTGCCAGCAGCTTTAGCGGACAAGAGACCCAGTACTTC. Protein sequence: CASSFSGQETQYF.

The rearrangement links TRBV28 to TRBJ2-7; 8 nucleotides align to TRBD1. The CDR3 consists of 15 residues. The germline V gene has CDR1 MDHEN and CDR2 SYDVKM. The junction had 8 bases not matched to a gene; V was cut back by 2 bases and J by 5 bases. The CDR3 coding sequence is TGTGCCAGCAGTTTAAATCAGGGGGCAAGGAACGAGCAGTACTTC. Translating it yields CASSLNQGARNEQYF.

J is TRBJ2-2 and V is TRBV27, with 7 bases matching TRBD1. Trimming cost V 2 bases and J 6 bases; bases outside gene matches: 6. Germline V gene sequence: CDR1 MNHEY, CDR2 SMNVEV (reference sequence). CDR3 length: 15 residues. The CDR3 bases are TGTGCCAGCAGTTTACAACAGGGGATCCCCGGGGAGCTGTTTTTT. This codes for CASSLQQGIPGELFF.

The V call is TRBV16, the J call TRBJ2-3, with no clear D. The length of the CDR3 is 12 residues. Germline CDR1 reads KGHSY; CDR2 reads FQNENV. V lost 4 bases and J 4 bases, leaving 6 bases between the germline ends. The CDR3 loop reads CASSRPPDTQYF. CDR3 sequence (DNA): TGTGCCAGCAGCCGCCCGCCAGATACGCAGTATTTT.